This T cell receptor (beta chain) was recovered during a study of cytomegalovirus exposure and HLA in healthy donors. Study-wide context: For the approximately 360 genotyped donors, about 79% fell within the Caucasian-associated ancestry cluster. Findings and caveats of the study: By a later analysis, the bulk of CMV-associated TCR beta chains appeared HLA-restricted. Presence/absence comparisons presumed near-even sequencing depth among donors. Most TCR sequences were seen very rarely across donors, but some public TCRs occurred in many.

Regarding this clone: The antigen is unknown.

Trimming pared 2 bases from V and 9 bases from J, leaving 10 bases between. Looked up from germline, CDR1 is MNHEY and CDR2 is SVGAGI. CDR3 length equals 13 residues. Primers: 60 Vbeta forward and 13 Jbeta reverse. Profiling relied on immunoSEQ multiplex PCR, and the TCRdb table lists in-frame clones only, not all of them. The sample yields around 77,000 clones, 75% to 80% seen once. The V and J genes are TRBV6-5 and TRBJ1-4, with D tentatively TRBD1 (6 bases). The clonotype was recovered from a man between 35 and 55 years old in good health and CMV-seronegative. The sample taken for sequencing was PBMCs. CDR3 sequence (DNA): TGTGCCAGCAGTTACACGCAGGGGAAAAAACTGTTTTTT. Translated: CASSYTQGKKLFF.